These T cell receptor beta chains were read from a single sample in a study of spatial heterogeneity in lung cancer. One entry per CDR3 protein results from TCRdb running MiXCR on the 5' RACE reads. The sample lists 49,000 or so distinct CDR3 sequences, approximately 12% seen once, with under 35% in the top ten. Sequences were derived from PBMCs, sampled at follow-up. These receptors came from a male donor with early-stage non-small cell lung cancer. Each CDR3 is given with its conserved first and last residue. Fields, in order: V gene, D gene, clone size, J gene, CDR3 DNA, CDR3 protein. D genes are given only for firm matches. A row's size may be missing; if present it is once, few, many or a size class.

V: TRBV18
D: -
size: many
J: TRBJ2-3
DNA: TGTGCCAGCTCACCAAAGTTTCGGGTTAGCACAGATACGCAGTATTTT
CDR3: CASSPKFRVSTDTQYF

V: TRBV7-9
D: -
size: many
J: TRBJ2-3
DNA: TGTGCCAGCAGCTTAGGCCCGGGCACAGATACGCAGTATTTT
CDR3: CASSLGPGTDTQYF

V: TRBV3-1
D: TRBD1
size: many
J: TRBJ2-3
DNA: TGTGCCAGCAGCCAAAGACAGGGGACAGATACGCAGTATTTT
CDR3: CASSQRQGTDTQYF

V: TRBV9
D: -
size: many
J: TRBJ2-5
DNA: TGTGCCAGCAGCCCGAGGTGGGGGGTGGAGACCCAGTACTTC
CDR3: CASSPRWGVETQYF

V: TRBV30
D: -
size: -
J: TRBJ2-7
DNA: TGTGCCTGGAATACTTTCGGGGAGGACTACGAGCAGTACTTC
CDR3: CAWNTFGEDYEQYF

V: TRBV20-1
D: -
size: -
J: TRBJ2-1
DNA: TGCAGTGCTAGTGCGGATTCCTACAATGAGCAGTTCTTC
CDR3: CSASADSYNEQFF

V: TRBV7-3
D: TRBD1
size: many
J: TRBJ1-1
DNA: TGTGCCAGCAGCTTGACAGGGCTGAACACTGAAGCTTTCTTT
CDR3: CASSLTGLNTEAFF

V: TRBV20-1
D: -
size: few
J: TRBJ2-7
DNA: TGCAGTGCTAGCTTTTTTGGCGGTCCTACCTACGAGCAGTACTTC
CDR3: CSASFFGGPTYEQYF

V: TRBV7-2
D: -
size: -
J: TRBJ2-2
DNA: TGTGCCAGCGGCGGACAAACCGGGGAGCTGTTTTTT
CDR3: CASGGQTGELFF

V: TRBV5-4
D: TRBD1
size: many
J: TRBJ2-7
DNA: TGTGCCAGCAGCCCCGACAGGGGGTGGGGGGAGCAGTACTTC
CDR3: CASSPDRGWGEQYF

V: TRBV7-2
D: TRBD2
size: -
J: TRBJ2-7
DNA: TGTGCCAGCAGCTTAAGCCTCAGCGGGGCCTATCTGTCCTACGAGCAGTACTTC
CDR3: CASSLSLSGAYLSYEQYF

V: TRBV7-2
D: TRBD1
size: -
J: TRBJ2-7
DNA: TGTGCCAGCAGCCTATTAAACCCCGGGACAGGGGACGAGCAGTACTTC
CDR3: CASSLLNPGTGDEQYF

V: TRBV12-3/TRBV12-4
D: -
size: -
J: TRBJ2-1
DNA: TGTGCCAGCAGTTACCCCGTAGCGACCTTGGCGGAGCAGTTCTTC
CDR3: CASSYPVATLAEQFF

V: TRBV13
D: TRBD1
size: many
J: TRBJ1-3
DNA: TGTGCCAGCAGTCACACCGGGACAGGGCCTGGAAACACCATATATTTT
CDR3: CASSHTGTGPGNTIYF

V: TRBV7-2
D: -
size: few
J: TRBJ1-1
DNA: TGTGCCAGCAGCGATGACACGACAGTGAACACTGAAGCTTTCTTT
CDR3: CASSDDTTVNTEAFF

V: TRBV7-9
D: -
size: many
J: TRBJ2-7
DNA: TGTGCCAGCAGCTTAGGTGGGACCCTTTACGAGCAGTACTTC
CDR3: CASSLGGTLYEQYF

V: TRBV6-6
D: -
size: few
J: TRBJ1-1
DNA: TGTGCCAGCAGTCTCAAGGATAACACTGAAGCTTTCTTT
CDR3: CASSLKDNTEAFF

V: TRBV7-6
D: TRBD1
size: many
J: TRBJ2-3
DNA: TGTGCCAGCAGCCACCCCCGGGACAGGGGGTTCACAGATACGCAGTATTTT
CDR3: CASSHPRDRGFTDTQYF

V: TRBV7-2
D: -
size: -
J: TRBJ2-2
DNA: TGTGCCAGCAGGAGATACAAGGACACCGGGGAGCTGTTTTTT
CDR3: CASRRYKDTGELFF

V: TRBV12-3/TRBV12-4
D: -
size: -
J: TRBJ1-4
DNA: TGTGCCAGCAGCAAAATGCCAAGGGGGAGCGAAAAACTGTTTTTT
CDR3: CASSKMPRGSEKLFF

V: TRBV11-2
D: -
size: many
J: TRBJ2-7
DNA: TGTGCCAGCAGTCAACGGACTCGGGGCGAGCAGTACTTC
CDR3: CASSQRTRGEQYF

V: TRBV7-9
D: -
size: many
J: TRBJ1-1
DNA: TGTGCCAGCAGCCTCGACACCCCTGAAGCTTTCTTT
CDR3: CASSLDTPEAFF

V: TRBV7-9
D: -
size: -
J: TRBJ2-3
DNA: TGTGCCAGCAGCATCCCACAAACCACGCAGTATTTT
CDR3: CASSIPQTTQYF

V: TRBV7-9
D: -
size: many
J: TRBJ1-1
DNA: TGTGCCAGCAACGAACTTCTGACAGCTACTATGAACACTGAAGCTTTCTTT
CDR3: CASNELLTATMNTEAFF

V: TRBV5-1
D: -
size: many
J: TRBJ2-7
DNA: TGCGCCAGCAGCTTCTCCCGACAGGACCCGAACCCCTCTTGGTACGAGCAGTACTTC
CDR3: CASSFSRQDPNPSWYEQYF

V: TRBV7-2
D: TRBD1
size: few
J: TRBJ2-1
DNA: TGTGCCAGCAGCTTGTCGGGACAGCGATTCTACAATGAGCAGTTCTTC
CDR3: CASSLSGQRFYNEQFF

V: TRBV20-1
D: TRBD1
size: many
J: TRBJ1-3
DNA: TGCAGTGTGCCTGGACAGGGGATAAGTGGAAACACCATATATTTT
CDR3: CSVPGQGISGNTIYF

V: TRBV7-2
D: -
size: many
J: TRBJ2-3
DNA: TGTGCCAGCACCTCCTGGAGCACAGATACGCAGTATTTT
CDR3: CASTSWSTDTQYF

V: TRBV7-6
D: TRBD1
size: many
J: TRBJ2-1
DNA: TGTGCCAGCAGCGTCGACAGGGGAGGATTGGGCAATGAGCAGTTCTTC
CDR3: CASSVDRGGLGNEQFF

V: TRBV5-1
D: TRBD1
size: -
J: TRBJ2-7
DNA: TGCGCCAGCAGCTGGGACGGGACAGGAGACTACGAGCAGTACTTC
CDR3: CASSWDGTGDYEQYF

V: TRBV28
D: -
size: many
J: TRBJ1-4
DNA: TGTGCCAGCAGTTCCCCGGACGCAAATGAAAAACTGTTTTTT
CDR3: CASSSPDANEKLFF

V: TRBV3-1
D: TRBD1
size: many
J: TRBJ2-5
DNA: TGTGCCAGCAGCCAAGATCGAATGGGACACAGGGGAGAGACCCAGTACTTC
CDR3: CASSQDRMGHRGETQYF

V: TRBV5-1
D: -
size: few
J: TRBJ2-1
DNA: TGCGCCAGCAGCTCCTACCAAACAGGGGAGCAGTTCTTC
CDR3: CASSSYQTGEQFF

V: TRBV7-3
D: -
size: -
J: TRBJ2-5
DNA: TGTGCCAGCAGCCGCGCCGCCACTAACCAAGAGACCCAGTACTTC
CDR3: CASSRAATNQETQYF

V: TRBV19
D: -
size: many
J: TRBJ1-5
DNA: TGTGCCAGTAGTATCCTACCGGACCGAGGTCCCCAGCATTTT
CDR3: CASSILPDRGPQHF

V: TRBV7-3
D: -
size: many
J: TRBJ1-1
DNA: TGTGCCAGCAGCCCAGTGTTAAACACTGAAGCTTTCTTT
CDR3: CASSPVLNTEAFF

V: TRBV5-1
D: -
size: -
J: TRBJ2-2
DNA: TGCACCAGCAGCATGACAGACACCGGGGAGCTGTTTTTT
CDR3: CTSSMTDTGELFF

V: TRBV6-2/TRBV6-3
D: -
size: few
J: TRBJ2-3
DNA: TGTGCCAGCAGGCATCAGAATACAGATACGCAGTATTTT
CDR3: CASRHQNTDTQYF

V: TRBV7-2
D: -
size: few
J: TRBJ2-5
DNA: TGTGCCAGCAGCCCGAGGCGGGAAGAGACCCAGTACTTC
CDR3: CASSPRREETQYF

V: TRBV18
D: -
size: many
J: TRBJ2-3
DNA: TGTGCCAGCTCGGTCGAAGCCCCCCCAGATACGCAGTATTTT
CDR3: CASSVEAPPDTQYF